Below, 22 T cell receptor beta chains from the same sample are listed, as sequenced in a study of blood T cell repertoires in COVID-19. Repertoires were generated with immunoSEQ multiplex PCR, while TCRdb's copy carries only in-frame clones and drops some. The sample lists around 200,000 clones; around 80% were seen once. The specimen was peripheral blood. These receptors were taken from a woman aged 70-85 years with acute or convalescent COVID-19.

There are a few counts of this clone. V gene TRBV11-2 combines with J gene TRBJ2-2, with unresolved D. This CDR3 is 14 amino acids long. Germline CDR1 SGHAT, CDR2 FQNNGV. Trimming shortened V by 3 bases and J by 0 bases, and 5 bases separated the two germline ends. This CDR3 reads CASSFRTNTGELFF. The CDR3 DNA sequence: TGTGCCAGCAGCTTCCGTACGAACACCGGGGAGCTGTTTTTT.

The chain employs TRBV5-1 and TRBJ2-1; 9 nucleotides line up with TRBD2. CDR3 size: 17 residues. V lost 3 bases and J lost 7; bases outside the gene matches: 14. CDR1 and CDR2 from the germline V gene are SGHRS and YFSETQ. The CDR3 protein is CASSSSFLAGVYNEQFF. CDR3 DNA: TGCGCCAGCAGCTCCTCTTTCTTAGCGGGAGTGTATAATGAGCAGTTCTTC.

The rearrangement links TRBV5-1 to TRBJ1-1; no firm D call. This CDR3 region has 14 residues. The V gene's germline CDR1 is SGHRS and CDR2 YFSETQ. The V end was cut by 4 bases, the J end by 4 bases, with 14 bases between. CDR3: CASSDRTGSTEAFF. Here the CDR3 DNA reads TGCGCCAGCAGCGACCGGACGGGGAGCACTGAAGCTTTCTTT.

This clone was seen only once. The chain joins TRBV19 to TRBJ1-5, with 9 bases fitting TRBD1. Germline CDR1 is LNHDA and CDR2 is SQIVND (reference sequence). CDR3 length equals 14 residues. V shed 4 bases, J shed 3 bases, and the junction held 1 base outside the gene matches. In nucleotides, the CDR3 is TGTGCCAGTAGTAACAGGGGGCCCAATCAGCCCCAGCATTTT. This gives the protein CASSNRGPNQPQHF. Variable domain in full (rest from reference TRBV19 and TRBJ1-5): DGGITQSPKYLFRKEGQNVTLSCEQNLNHDAMYWYRQDPGQGLRLIYYSQIVNDFQKGDIAEGYSVSREKKESFPLTVTSAQKNPTAFYLCASSNRGPNQPQHFGDGTRLSIL.

This clone turned up a few times. The J gene is TRBJ1-5, the V gene TRBV5-6; 11 nucleotides match TRBD1. Looked up from germline, CDR1 is SGHDT and CDR2 is YYEEEE. V trimming: 5 bases; J trimming: 2 bases; junction bases outside the gene matches: 3. This CDR3 contains 15 residues. As DNA, the CDR3 is TGTGCCAGCAGTCGGACAGGGGGCGGCAATCAGCCCCAGCATTTT. This codes for CASSRTGGGNQPQHF.

The CDR3 protein is CASSYMGQAQRYF. The DNA for the CDR3 is TGTGCCAGCAGTTACATGGGACAGGCTCAAAGGTACTTC. The rearrangement uses TRBV6-5 and TRBJ2-7, with TRBD1 identical over 8 bases. CDR1 and CDR2 from the germline V gene are MNHEY and SVGAGI. J gave up 12 bases and V 2 bases, and 9 bases lay outside the gene matches. The CDR3 runs to 13 residues.

The CDR3 here is CASSRGQGRGQPQHF. For the CDR3, the DNA is TGTGCCAGCAGCCGGGGACAGGGCCGGGGTCAGCCCCAGCATTTT. This chain links TRBV6-2 or TRBV6-3 with TRBJ1-5, with 9 bases aligning to TRBD1. The germline V gene encodes CDR1 MNHEY and CDR2 SVGEGT. The CDR3 spans 15 residues. J gave up 6 bases and V 6 bases, and 9 bases lay outside the gene matches.

This clone turned up a few times. The chain carries TRBV6-1 and TRBJ1-5; 8 nucleotides line up with TRBD1. This CDR3 has 17 amino acids. Germline V CDR1 and CDR2: MNHNS, SASEGT. The trim removed 3 bases at V and 0 bases at J, leaving 7 bases unmatched. The CDR3 protein is CASSDLFDRGSNQPQHF. CDR3 DNA: TGTGCCAGCAGTGACTTATTCGACAGGGGTAGCAATCAGCCCCAGCATTTT.

The chain joins TRBV7-9 to TRBJ1-1; D call uncertain. CDR3 length: 13 residues. Germline CDR1 and CDR2: SEHNR and FQNEAQ (reference sequence). With 5 bases removed from V and 8 bases from J, the gap between germline ends came to 15 bases. This chain's CDR3 is CASSPTGASEAFF. CDR3 bases: TGTGCCAGCAGCCCGACGGGAGCGTCGGAAGCTTTCTTT.

The chain carries TRBV28 and TRBJ2-7, with D maybe TRBD2 (6 bases). Germline CDR1 is MDHEN and CDR2 is SYDVKM. V shed 6 bases and J shed 6 bases, with 21 bases lying between them. The CDR3 covers 15 residues. The CDR3 region is CASSLRRGWVGEQYF. Here the CDR3 DNA reads TGTGCCAGCAGCCTTAGGAGGGGCTGGGTCGGCGAGCAGTACTTC.

This clone was observed a handful of times. V usage is TRBV7-2 and J usage is TRBJ1-6, with D possibly being TRBD1 (6 bases). The germline V gene has CDR1 SGHTA and CDR2 FQGNSA. Trimming stripped 1 base from V and 5 bases from J, with 15 bases between. The length of the CDR3 is 17 residues. CDR3 nucleotides: TGTGCCAGCAGCTTAGGGGATCAGGGGATGAATAATTCACCCCTCCACTTT. Its translation is CASSLGDQGMNNSPLHF.

This rearrangement joins TRBV10-3 to TRBJ2-5, with 7 bases matching TRBD1. Germline V gene sequence: CDR1 ENHRY, CDR2 SYGVKD. V dropped 6 bases and J dropped 3; count of bases not matched to a gene: 1. The CDR3 consists of 12 residues. The CDR3 sequence: CAISGTEETQYF. DNA for the CDR3: TGTGCCATCAGCGGGACAGAAGAGACCCAGTACTTC.

This clone was found once. The rearrangement joins TRBV7-9 to TRBJ1-1, with a tentative D call TRBD1 (5 bases). V shed 5 bases and J shed 0 bases, with 10 bases lying between them. Germline assignment: CDR1 SEHNR and CDR2 FQNEAQ (reference sequence). There are 14 residues in the CDR3. The chain's CDR3 is CASSEQEVNTEAFF. The CDR3 nucleotides are TGTGCCAGCAGCGAACAGGAAGTGAACACTGAAGCTTTCTTT.

The chain combines TRBV7-9 with TRBJ2-1; D gene uncertain. Germline V gene data show CDR1 as SEHNR and CDR2 as FQNEAQ (reference sequence). There are 15 residues in the CDR3. Deletions cut 1 base from V and 2 bases from J, with 9 bases between. CDR3 residues: CASSLDRRTYNEQFF. CDR3 sequence (DNA): TGTGCCAGCAGCTTAGACAGAAGGACCTACAATGAGCAGTTCTTC.

The V call is TRBV28, the J call TRBJ1-5; the D gene is possibly TRBD1 (6 bases). Germline V gene lookup returns CDR1 MDHEN and CDR2 SYDVKM. V was clipped by 6 bases and J by 6 bases, with 15 bases between them. This CDR3 is built from 14 residues. The CDR3 here is CASRDSQMRQPQHF. CDR3 nucleotide sequence: TGTGCCAGCAGGGACAGTCAAATGCGTCAGCCCCAGCATTTT.

In regard to this clone: Different DNA sequences within this sample yield the same CDR3. The chain combines TRBV7-9 with TRBJ1-6, with D possibly being TRBD1 (6 bases). The V gene lost 5 bases and the J gene lost 3 bases, with 8 bases spanning the gap. The CDR3 consists of 14 residues. In germline, CDR1 is SEHNR, CDR2 FQNEAQ (reference sequence). CDR3 coding DNA: TGTGCCAGCAGCCTGGACAGCTATAATTCACCCCTCCACTTT. Translation: CASSLDSYNSPLHF.

This chain connects TRBV7-9 to TRBJ1-4, with 8 bases matching TRBD1. V lost 5 bases to trimming and J lost 7 bases; unmatched junction nucleotides: 9. This CDR3 is built from 15 residues. Germline V gene lookup returns CDR1 SEHNR and CDR2 FQNEAQ (reference sequence). The CDR3 bases are TGTGCCAGCAGCCCAGGACAGGGCAAGGGTGAAAAACTGTTTTTT. Protein: CASSPGQGKGEKLFF.

This chain connects TRBV27 to TRBJ2-7, with D perhaps TRBD2 (5 bases). This CDR3 is built from 19 residues. Germline V lookup: CDR1 MNHEY, CDR2 SMNVEV (reference sequence). The V and J ends lost 6 bases and 3 bases respectively, with 30 bases between them. CDR3: CASSNILAAQDLEDYEQYF. In nucleotides, the CDR3 is TGTGCCAGCAGCAACATCTTAGCAGCCCAGGACCTGGAGGACTACGAGCAGTACTTC.

The rearrangement uses TRBV2 and TRBJ2-1; D gene unclear. The CDR3 consists of 11 residues. Germline V gene lookup returns CDR1 SNHLY and CDR2 FYNNEI. The ends were cut back, 2 bases at V and 8 bases at J, with 4 bases in the middle. CDR3 region: CASSETDEQFF. In DNA, the CDR3 is TGTGCCAGCAGTGAAACTGATGAGCAGTTCTTC.

The chain uses TRBV18 and TRBJ2-7; 13 nucleotides align to TRBD2. Germline loops: CDR1 KGHSH, CDR2 LQKENI. The ends lost 3 bases at V and 6 bases at J; junction bases unmatched: 5. The CDR3 is 15 residues long. CDR3 bases: TGTGCCAGCTCACCTGGACTAGCGGGAGACCCCGAGCAGTACTTC. Translating gives CASSPGLAGDPEQYF.

Here the CDR3 reads CATSDFGWRGQFF. The CDR3 DNA is TGTGCCACCAGTGATTTCGGGTGGAGAGGACAGTTCTTC. The chain has TRBV24-1 and TRBJ2-1; unclear D gene. The V end lost 1 base, the J end lost 13 bases, and 13 bases lay between the germline ends. Germline CDR1 reads KGHDR; CDR2 reads SFDVKD. The CDR3 totals 13 residues.

The V and J genes are TRBV5-1 and TRBJ2-5, with a weak D call TRBD1 (5 bases). The V gene's germline CDR1 is SGHRS and CDR2 YFSETQ. The CDR3 totals 15 residues. Trimming took 0 bases from V and 1 from J, leaving 10 bases between them. The CDR3 reads CASSLGGGTQETQYF. DNA for the CDR3: TGCGCCAGCAGCTTGGGGGGCGGCACCCAAGAGACCCAGTACTTC.